The TCR beta chain described here comes from a study of shared clonotypes between healthy human individuals. Study-wide context: Those who served as donors were a couple of women and three men between the ages of 18 and 49.

Per the germline V gene, CDR1 is MNHEY and CDR2 is SVGAGI. V was pared by 2 bases and J by 4 bases, with 15 bases between. The CDR3 consists of 15 residues. Generated by immunoSEQ multiplex PCR, the TCRdb table keeps only in-frame clones and is missing some. The sample carries about 770,000 clones, just under 75% recorded once. This clone appeared many times. Donors were healthy HIV-negative adults without recent acute infections or vaccinations. CD4+ cell separation produced CD45RA+ naive and CD45RA-negative memory subsets. The sample taken for sequencing was memory CD4+ T cells sorted from blood. Subset described: CD45RA-negative fraction. The clonotype comes from a woman in her twenties or thirties in good health. The V and J genes are TRBV6-5 and TRBJ2-7; weak D call: TRBD2 (7 bases). The CDR3 coding sequence is TGTGCCAGCAGTTACGGGGGGGCAGGGATTTACGAGCAGTACTTC. Its protein is CASSYGGAGIYEQYF.